Here is one T cell receptor beta chain with its context. The antigen is undetermined. The CDR3 loop spans 15 amino acids. V shed 1 base and J shed 4 bases, with 11 bases lying between them. Germline V CDR1 and CDR2: SGHAT, FQNNGV. The data originate from a study of cytomegalovirus exposure and HLA in healthy donors. About the research overall: From about 200 million T cells, an earlier analysis saw 110 million or so unique TCR beta sequences.

Both 60 Vbeta primers and 13 Jbeta primers went into the PCR. As processed by the authors: A follow-up analysis tallied 86 million or so unique TCR beta chains, roughly 11 million shared. Assay: immunoSEQ multiplex PCR; the TCRdb copy retains only in-frame clones and omits some. V and J calls and clone size are given by that table; D and trimming were obtained from the DNA. The profile shows 150,000 to 200,000 clones, 78% of them singletons. Nominally healthy donors were sampled, though unrecorded immune exposures were likely. Whole-study findings and limits: Most TCR sequences showed up rarely, but some public TCRs showed up in many donors.

Source material: PBMCs. The source is a woman aged 50 to 60 in good health and CMV-seropositive. J is TRBJ1-3 and V is TRBV11-2; D is possibly TRBD1 (6 bases). CDR3 sequence (DNA): TGTGCCAGCAGCTTAGCGCATACAGGGGGAAACACCATATATTTT. Residues: CASSLAHTGGNTIYF.